This T cell receptor beta chain is from a study of T-cell memory formation after mild COVID-19. Study at large: Largely, the TCR clusters proved donor specific.

The CDR3 contains 15 residues. CDR1 MRHNA and CDR2 SNTAGT come from the germline V gene. J gave up 1 base and V 6 bases, and 4 bases lay outside the gene matches. TCRdb reprocessed the 5' RACE reads with MiXCR, giving one entry per CDR3 protein. This table has 170,000 or so distinct CDR3 sequences, 20% to 25% appearing once. Comment on this clonotype: The target antigen is unknown.

Study-wide points: Clones that got smaller from day 15 to 85 had even CD4/CD8, while clones growing later tipped toward CD4+. Second-wave clones with a day 37 peak had unconfirmed SARS-CoV-2 specificity.

Sequences were obtained from PBMCs or a T cell subset sorted from them (not recorded which). The chain is built from TRBV6-4 and TRBJ2-3; 10 bases align to TRBD2. The receptor was isolated from an adult woman who had mild COVID-19 (a few samples of this study predate the infection). Cell type and time point are not known. The CDR3 sequence is CASSLSGGRTDTQYF. The CDR3 coding sequence is TGTGCCAGCAGCCTTAGCGGGGGGCGCACAGATACGCAGTATTTT.